Listed below are T cell receptor beta chains from one sample, sequenced in a study of CD8+CD57+ T cells in acquired aplastic anemia. TCRdb passed the reads through MiXCR, listing each CDR3 protein once. The sample lists 75,000 to 80,000 distinct CDR3 sequences, roughly 72% occurring once. The sequenced sample was sorted CD4+, CD8+, or CD8+CD57+ T cells (not recorded which) from PBMCs. These TCRs come from a human donor with aplastic anemia. CDR3s leave out the opening cysteine and the closing phenylalanine or tryptophan. The D gene is left open where the match is weak. Expanded clones are given a class, and other clones once, few, many or no size at all.

cdr3_aa clone_size cdr3_length v_call d_call j_call
ASSSGAGSSYNSPLH NA 15 TRBV5-1 NA TRBJ1-6
ASSDGEGMYNEQF NA 13 TRBV11-1 TRBD2 TRBJ2-1
ASKLQEGNTIY NA 11 TRBV2 NA TRBJ1-3
ASTGGGAEAF many 10 TRBV11-3 NA TRBJ1-1
ATSDFRAVGTDTQY once 14 TRBV24-1 NA TRBJ2-3
AIRDDQGVYEQY NA 12 TRBV10-3 TRBD1 TRBJ2-7
ASSQVEGSNNEQF NA 13 TRBV4-1 NA TRBJ2-1
ASSYGRANTEAF NA 12 TRBV7-9 NA TRBJ1-1
SVKGGGSYEQY NA 11 TRBV29-1 NA TRBJ2-7
SGGTGLFTDTQY few 12 TRBV29-1 TRBD1 TRBJ2-3
ASRLSTVSYGYT few 12 TRBV27 NA TRBJ1-2
ASSIAAWNTEAF few 12 TRBV2 NA TRBJ1-1
ASRGAGQVPEAF NA 12 TRBV2 TRBD1 TRBJ1-1
ASSVDDRGYEQY NA 12 TRBV9 TRBD1 TRBJ2-7
ASSYDTSYEQY many 11 TRBV27 NA TRBJ2-7
AIREGDGNQPQH NA 12 TRBV10-3 NA TRBJ1-5
ATSARDSLRYEQY NA 13 TRBV15 TRBD1 TRBJ2-7
ASHPRQYLNTEAF few 13 TRBV5-5 NA TRBJ1-1
ASGGEYGYT NA 9 TRBV6-1 NA TRBJ1-2
ASSLIPGLSTEAF few 13 TRBV5-5 NA TRBJ1-1
ASRGWSSNQPQH NA 12 TRBV10-2 NA TRBJ1-5
ASTGISGKIDTQY NA 13 TRBV2 TRBD2 TRBJ2-3
ASRARLQAHEQY NA 12 TRBV24-1 NA TRBJ2-7
AISGDGSGNTIY few 12 TRBV10-3 NA TRBJ1-3
ASSLGSGRGKSEAF NA 14 TRBV7-3 NA TRBJ1-1
ASSEGTGPYEQY NA 12 TRBV6-1 NA TRBJ2-7
ASSHHGDDNEQF NA 12 TRBV4-2 NA TRBJ2-1
ASSPGFEGYT NA 10 TRBV2 NA TRBJ1-2
ASSFSGDTQY NA 10 TRBV7-2 NA TRBJ2-3
ASRGLAGWYNTGELF NA 15 TRBV10-2 NA TRBJ2-2
ASSESRGAYEQY NA 12 TRBV10-2 TRBD2 NA
SASSVQSYEQY NA 11 TRBV20-1 NA TRBJ2-7
ATSRELNPYEHY NA 12 TRBV15 NA TRBJ2-7
TSSLESDSNQPQH once 13 TRBV7-6 NA TRBJ1-5
ASSLWAETQY NA 10 TRBV11-2 NA TRBJ2-5
AISESLTQLNTEAF NA 14 TRBV10-3 NA TRBJ1-1
SASSAGTSNYGYT NA 13 TRBV20-1 NA TRBJ1-2
SVEDGTGPNQPQH NA 13 TRBV29-1 TRBD1 TRBJ1-5
ASSLGDSHTEAF NA 12 TRBV7-2 TRBD1 TRBJ1-1
ATSEERNNEQF NA 11 TRBV24-1 NA TRBJ2-1
ASRQTGGGETQY NA 12 TRBV6-1 TRBD1 TRBJ2-5
SVAKGSGNTIY NA 11 TRBV29-1 NA TRBJ1-3
ASSYQAGTVGLYEQY NA 15 TRBV27 NA TRBJ2-7
ASSLERSYEQY NA 11 TRBV7-8 NA TRBJ2-7
ASSPSWLPQETQY NA 13 TRBV2 NA TRBJ2-5
ASSRSSRNTEAF NA 12 TRBV25-1 NA TRBJ1-1
ASSFDEVAGETQY many 13 TRBV10-2 TRBD2 TRBJ2-5